One and the same sample provided the 22 T cell receptor beta chains below, sequenced in a study of T cell repertoires in cytomegalovirus infection (dated by TCRdb to about 2019). Reading the label with the study, this specimen's treatment or condition is: in vitro stimulation with specific CMV peptide epitopes to enrich CMV-specific T cells. These receptors' targets are unknown. The sample was run on an Illumina HiSeq 1500. The public reads were run again by TCRdb, first through fastp at Q25 and then through MiXCR, and only productive beta chains were kept. Every entry covers one CDR3 protein and lists the most common genes and DNA from its rows. Across this sample there are about 900,000 distinct CDR3 sequences, with 31% seen only once. 11% to 15% of the sample rests with the top ten. This specimen consisted of cultured CD8+ T cells from PBMCs, obtained from culture after CMV antigen stimulation. The source of these receptors is a human donor in good health (CMV status not recorded). Some clones in this sample may be carry-over from other donors' samples.

Points on this clonotype: A much larger clone differs from this one at a single base, so this may be a read error. The CDR3 DNA reads TGTGCCAGCAGCTTAGGAGACATATCGAACACTGAAGCTTTCTTT. Encoded protein: CASSLGDISNTEAFF. V usage is TRBV7-6 and J usage is TRBJ1-1; no reliable D call. The V and J ends lost 1 base and 1 base respectively, with 10 bases between them. The CDR3 totals 15 residues. Germline CDR1 and CDR2: SGHVS and FNYEAQ.

The V and J genes are TRBV9 and TRBJ2-1; TRBD1 matches 12 bases. The CDR3 runs to 15 residues. Germline CDR1 is SGDLS and CDR2 is YYNGEE. V was clipped by 1 base and J by 7 bases; unmatched bases: 3. CDR3 coding DNA: TGTGCCAGCAGCGTACCGGGACAGGGGGCGAATGAGCAGTTCTTC. This sequence encodes CASSVPGQGANEQFF.

The chain uses TRBV6-1 and TRBJ1-2, with a tentative D call TRBD1 (5 bases). Germline CDR1 is MNHNS and CDR2 is SASEGT. This CDR3 is 15 amino acids long. The germline V and J ends were trimmed by 5 bases and 8 bases, with 21 bases remaining between them. In DNA, the CDR3 is TGTGCCAGCAGTTTGTGGGGACCCGGGAGCGAAGGCTACACCTTC. This translates into CASSLWGPGSEGYTF.

V and J are TRBV6-1 and TRBJ2-7; TRBD1 might be the D (6 bases). The germline gives CDR1 MNHNS, CDR2 SASEGT. V was clipped by 4 bases and J by 2 bases, with 12 bases between them. The CDR3 totals 14 residues. This CDR3 reads CASSAQGFAYEQYF. The CDR3 DNA reads TGTGCCAGCAGTGCACAGGGCTTCGCCTACGAGCAGTACTTC.

This rearrangement joins TRBV7-6 to TRBJ1-2, with D unclear. This CDR3 contains 16 residues. Germline V CDR1 and CDR2: SGHVS, FNYEAQ. V was cut by 0 bases and J by 7 bases, with 18 bases left in between. The CDR3 sequence is CASSLAPPQRASGYTF. CDR3 DNA sequence: TGTGCCAGCAGCTTAGCGCCACCCCAGAGGGCGAGTGGCTACACCTTC.

This chain links TRBV7-9 with TRBJ2-3, with D perhaps matching TRBD2 (6 bases). Trimming took 5 bases from V and 6 from J, leaving 15 bases between them. This CDR3 has 14 amino acids. The germline V gene has CDR1 SEHNR and CDR2 FQNEAQ (reference sequence). The CDR3 region is CASSPSRGRDTQYF. The CDR3 region has the DNA TGTGCCAGCAGCCCTAGCCGGGGGAGGGATACGCAGTATTTT.

This clonotype has only a few counts. This chain joins TRBV6-6 and TRBJ2-7; D unresolved. Looked up from germline, CDR1 is MNHNY and CDR2 is SVGAGI (reference sequence). The germline V and J ends were trimmed by 5 bases and 0 bases, with 20 bases remaining between them. The CDR3 has 17 amino acids. The CDR3: CASSESSKRYLSYEQYF. CDR3 DNA: TGTGCCAGCAGTGAATCGAGTAAAAGGTACCTCTCCTACGAGCAGTACTTC.

This clonotype appeared a single time. The chain carries TRBV29-1 and TRBJ1-1; D might be TRBD1 (6 bases). Trimming took 6 bases from V and 4 from J, leaving 15 bases between them. Germline-derived CDR1 and CDR2 are SQVTM and ANQGSEA. The length of the CDR3 is 13 residues. CDR3 nucleotide sequence: TGCAGCGTCGAGAACAGGGAGGGCACTGAAGCTTTCTTT. Protein sequence: CSVENREGTEAFF.

A note on this clonotype: Mismatch with germline at one junction end may stem from a read error. The chain combines TRBV7-4 with TRBJ2-5; possibly TRBD1 or TRBD2 for D (5 bases each). The V gene's germline CDR1 is SGHVT and CDR2 SQSDAQ. CDR3 length equals 14 residues. The CDR3 here is CVSRRDGYQETQYF. The CDR3 DNA follows: TGTGTCAGCAGACGGGACGGTTACCAAGAGACCCAGTACTTC.

This clonotype was counted between two and nine times. This rearrangement joins TRBV6-2 or TRBV6-3 to TRBJ1-5; no clear D gene. From germline, CDR1 is MNHEY and CDR2 SVGEGT. The V and J ends lost 4 bases and 1 base respectively, with 17 bases between them. CDR3 length: 17 residues. CDR3 sequence (DNA): TGTGCCAGCAGTTCACTCCGGACGGCTCAAAGCAATCAGCCCCAGCATTTT. The encoded protein is CASSSLRTAQSNQPQHF.

The chain uses TRBV7-6 and TRBJ2-1; 8 bases line up with TRBD2. The CDR3 loop spans 16 amino acids. The ends lost 5 bases at V and 6 bases at J; junction bases unmatched: 12. Looked up from germline, CDR1 is SGHVS and CDR2 is FNYEAQ. CDR3 nucleotide sequence: TGTGCCAGCAGCCAAAGGACTAGCCTGGCCAGCAATGAGCAGTTCTTC. This codes for CASSQRTSLASNEQFF.

Of note for this clonotype: A far larger clone is one base from this, pointing to a likely read error. The chain has TRBV27 and TRBJ2-7; no clear D gene. Trimming cost V 3 bases and J 5 bases, with 5 bases left between them. The CDR3 loop spans 11 amino acids. Looked up from germline, CDR1 is MNHEY and CDR2 is SMNVEV (reference sequence). The DNA for the CDR3 is TGTGCCAGCAGTTTCGGCCACGAGCAGTACTTC. Translated, it gives CASSFGHEQYF.

This clonotype was picked up one time. The V and J genes are TRBV7-2 and TRBJ1-2, with 11 nucleotides matching TRBD1. Germline V gene lookup returns CDR1 SGHTA and CDR2 FQGNSA. The CDR3 sequence is 19 residues long. V lost 2 bases and J lost 3; bases outside the gene matches: 14. The CDR3 reads CASSLRGRDRGNLHYGYTF. The CDR3 DNA sequence: TGTGCCAGCAGCTTAAGGGGGCGGGACAGGGGGAACCTCCACTATGGCTACACCTTC.

This clonotype was counted many times. The V and J genes are TRBV7-9 and TRBJ1-1; D gene ambiguous. Germline V gene lookup returns CDR1 SEHNR and CDR2 FQNEAQ (reference sequence). This CDR3 has 13 amino acids. The germline V and J ends were trimmed by 3 bases and 0 bases, with 5 bases remaining between them. This chain's CDR3 is CASSFPLNTEAFF. Here the CDR3 DNA reads TGTGCCAGCAGCTTTCCACTGAACACTGAAGCTTTCTTT.

This chain uses TRBV7-9 with TRBJ2-5, with 8 bases fitting TRBD1. Trimming cost V 10 bases and J 5 bases; bases outside gene matches: 21. The CDR3 has 17 residues. Germline V lookup: CDR1 SEHNR, CDR2 FQNEAQ (reference sequence). CDR3 coding DNA: TGTGCCACCTCGAAGCTACCGGACAGGGCCACCCGGGAGACCCAGTACTTC. Protein: CATSKLPDRATRETQYF.

In its sample, this clonotype was seen many times. The chain recombines TRBV7-2 with TRBJ2-7, with D hard to call. CDR3 length equals 15 residues. V shed 4 bases and J shed 4 bases, with 17 bases lying between them. The germline gives CDR1 SGHTA, CDR2 FQGNSA. The CDR3, as DNA: TGTGCCAGCAGCTCGCCGGACCAGTCGGTGTACGAGCAGTACTTC. It codes for CASSSPDQSVYEQYF.

This clonotype came up a few times. This chain links TRBV27 with TRBJ2-2; the D is unclear. Trimming shortened V by 5 bases and J by 6 bases, and 10 bases separated the two germline ends. The CDR3 is made up of 13 amino acids. CDR1 and CDR2 (germline): MNHEY, SMNVEV (reference sequence). The CDR3 DNA sequence: TGTGCCAGCAGTCCCTTTGGGGCCGGGGAGCTGTTTTTT. Translating it yields CASSPFGAGELFF.

In this sample, this clonotype turned up a few times. The chain combines TRBV25-1 with TRBJ2-1, with 13 bases matching TRBD2. CDR3 length: 18 residues. V was pared by 0 bases and J by 9 bases, with 11 bases of the junction left unmatched. Germline V lookup: CDR1 MGHDK, CDR2 SYGVNS. The CDR3 loop reads CASSEYSRTSGGGGEQFF. CDR3 in DNA: TGTGCCAGCAGTGAATACTCCAGGACTAGCGGGGGTGGTGGTGAGCAGTTCTTC.

This clonotype was seen a handful of times. The chain has TRBV6-2 or TRBV6-3 and TRBJ1-1; D ambiguous. V was shortened by 6 bases and J by 5 bases, with 10 bases between the two germline ends. CDR1 and CDR2 from the germline V gene are MNHEY and SVGEGT. The CDR3 is 12 residues long. CDR3 DNA: TGTGCCAGCAGAATAGGCTCGACTGAAGCTTTCTTT. Residues: CASRIGSTEAFF.

The chain is built from TRBV20-1 and TRBJ2-5; D ambiguous. CDR1 and CDR2 (germline): DFQATT, SNEGSKA (reference sequence). V lost 0 bases to trimming and J lost 5 bases, with 16 bases between them. The CDR3 has 15 residues. The CDR3 reads CSARELRGLGETQYF. In DNA form, the CDR3 reads TGCAGTGCTAGAGAGTTGCGAGGATTAGGGGAGACCCAGTACTTC.

The genes are TRBV6-5 and TRBJ2-5; a possible D gene is TRBD1 (5 bases). This CDR3 spans 16 amino acids. V lost 6 bases and J lost 2, with 19 bases in between. Germline loops: CDR1 MNHEY, CDR2 SVGAGI. The CDR3 sequence: CASSLTTGRRQETQYF. The CDR3 DNA sequence: TGTGCCAGCAGCCTTACCACAGGAAGAAGACAAGAGACCCAGTACTTC.

The J gene is TRBJ2-1, the V gene TRBV27; D call uncertain. Deletions cut 4 bases from V and 4 bases from J, with 8 bases between. The CDR3 covers 13 residues. Germline loops: CDR1 MNHEY, CDR2 SMNVEV (reference sequence). CDR3 region: CASSWNKYNEQFF. The CDR3 DNA reads as TGTGCCAGCAGTTGGAACAAATACAATGAGCAGTTCTTC.